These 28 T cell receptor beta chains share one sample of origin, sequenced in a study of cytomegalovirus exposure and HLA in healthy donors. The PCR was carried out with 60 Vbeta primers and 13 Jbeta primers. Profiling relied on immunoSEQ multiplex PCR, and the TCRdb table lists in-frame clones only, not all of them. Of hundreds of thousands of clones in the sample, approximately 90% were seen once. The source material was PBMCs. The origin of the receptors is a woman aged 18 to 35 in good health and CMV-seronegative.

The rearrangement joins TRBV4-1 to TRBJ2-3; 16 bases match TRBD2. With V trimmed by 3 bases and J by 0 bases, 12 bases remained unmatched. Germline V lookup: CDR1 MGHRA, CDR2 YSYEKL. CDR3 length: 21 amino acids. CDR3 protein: CASSHPGLAGGPGVSTDTQYF. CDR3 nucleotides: TGCGCCAGCAGCCATCCGGGACTAGCGGGGGGGCCCGGGGTAAGCACAGATACGCAGTATTTT.

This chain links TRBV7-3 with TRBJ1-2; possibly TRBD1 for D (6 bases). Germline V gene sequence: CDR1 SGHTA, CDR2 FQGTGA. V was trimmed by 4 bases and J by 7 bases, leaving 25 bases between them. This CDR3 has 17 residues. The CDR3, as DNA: TGTGCCAGCAGCTCAACCGGATTTCGGACAGTTCCCTTTGGCTACACCTTC. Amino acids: CASSSTGFRTVPFGYTF.

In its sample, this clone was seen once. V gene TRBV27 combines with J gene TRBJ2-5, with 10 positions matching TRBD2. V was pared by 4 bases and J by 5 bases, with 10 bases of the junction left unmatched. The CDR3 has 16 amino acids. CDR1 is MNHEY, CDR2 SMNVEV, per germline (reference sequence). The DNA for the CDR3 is TGTGCCAGCAGTTCGCGAACCACTAGCGGGGAGGAGACCCAGTACTTC. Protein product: CASSSRTTSGEETQYF.

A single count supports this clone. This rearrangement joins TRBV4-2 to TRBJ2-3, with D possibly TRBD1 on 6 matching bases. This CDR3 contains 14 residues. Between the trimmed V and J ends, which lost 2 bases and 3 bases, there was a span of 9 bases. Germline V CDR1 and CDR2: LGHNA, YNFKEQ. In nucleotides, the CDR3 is TGTGCCAGCAGCCAACCCGGACAGACAGATACGCAGTATTTT. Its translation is CASSQPGQTDTQYF.

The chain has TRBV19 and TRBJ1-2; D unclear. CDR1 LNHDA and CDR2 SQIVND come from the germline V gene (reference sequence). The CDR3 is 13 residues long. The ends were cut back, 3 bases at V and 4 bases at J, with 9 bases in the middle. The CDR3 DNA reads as TGTGCCAGTAGTATGTCAGGCCCCTATGGCTACACCTTC. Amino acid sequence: CASSMSGPYGYTF.

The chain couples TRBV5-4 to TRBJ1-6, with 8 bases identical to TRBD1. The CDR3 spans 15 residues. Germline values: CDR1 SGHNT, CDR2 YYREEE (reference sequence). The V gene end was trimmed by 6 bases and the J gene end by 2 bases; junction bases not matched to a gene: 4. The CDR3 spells CASTKQGAYNSPLHF. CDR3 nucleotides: TGTGCCAGCACTAAACAGGGGGCCTATAATTCACCCCTCCACTTT. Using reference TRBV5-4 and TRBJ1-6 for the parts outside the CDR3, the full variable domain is ETGVTQSPTHLIKTRGQQVTLRCSSQSGHNTVSWYQQALGQGPQFIFQYYREEENGRGNFPPRFSGLQFPNYSSELNVNALELDDSALYLCASTKQGAYNSPLHFGNGTRLTVT.

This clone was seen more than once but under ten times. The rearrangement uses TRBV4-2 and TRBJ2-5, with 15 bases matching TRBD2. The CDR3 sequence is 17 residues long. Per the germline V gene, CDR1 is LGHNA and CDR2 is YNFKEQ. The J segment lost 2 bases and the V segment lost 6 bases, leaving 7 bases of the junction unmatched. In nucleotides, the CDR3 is TGTGCCAGCAGTGCCGGGACTAGCGGGGGGACACAAGAGACCCAGTACTTC. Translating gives CASSAGTSGGTQETQYF.

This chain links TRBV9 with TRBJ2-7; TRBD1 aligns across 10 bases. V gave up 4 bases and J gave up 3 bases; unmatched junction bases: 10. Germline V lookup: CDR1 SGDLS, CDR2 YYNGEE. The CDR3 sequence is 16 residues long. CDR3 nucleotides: TGTGCCAGCAGCAGAAGACAGGGGGCGATAGTCTACGAGCAGTACTTC. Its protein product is CASSRRQGAIVYEQYF.

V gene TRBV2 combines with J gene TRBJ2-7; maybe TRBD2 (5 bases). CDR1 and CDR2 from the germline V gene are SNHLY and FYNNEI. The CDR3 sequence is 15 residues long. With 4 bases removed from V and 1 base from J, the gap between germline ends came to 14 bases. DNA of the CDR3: TGTGCCAGCAGTGGGACTGGTTACAGTTCCTACGAGCAGTACTTC. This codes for CASSGTGYSSYEQYF.

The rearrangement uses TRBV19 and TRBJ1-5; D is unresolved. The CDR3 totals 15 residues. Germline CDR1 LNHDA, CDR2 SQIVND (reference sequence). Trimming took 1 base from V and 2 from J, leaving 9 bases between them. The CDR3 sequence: CASSIGWGGNQPQHF. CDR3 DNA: TGTGCCAGTAGTATAGGGTGGGGAGGCAATCAGCCCCAGCATTTT.

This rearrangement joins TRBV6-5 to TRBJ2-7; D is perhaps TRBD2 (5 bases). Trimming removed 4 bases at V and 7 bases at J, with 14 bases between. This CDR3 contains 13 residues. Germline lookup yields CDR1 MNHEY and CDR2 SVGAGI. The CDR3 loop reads CASSLDSPGEQYF. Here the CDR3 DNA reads TGTGCCAGCAGTTTAGACTCACCGGGAGAGCAGTACTTC.

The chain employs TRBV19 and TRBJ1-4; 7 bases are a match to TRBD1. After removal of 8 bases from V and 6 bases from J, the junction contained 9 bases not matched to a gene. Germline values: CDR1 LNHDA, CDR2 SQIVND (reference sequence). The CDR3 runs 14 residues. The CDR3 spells CASCQGDIHEKLFF. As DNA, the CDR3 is TGTGCCAGTTGCCAGGGGGATATCCATGAAAAACTGTTTTTT.

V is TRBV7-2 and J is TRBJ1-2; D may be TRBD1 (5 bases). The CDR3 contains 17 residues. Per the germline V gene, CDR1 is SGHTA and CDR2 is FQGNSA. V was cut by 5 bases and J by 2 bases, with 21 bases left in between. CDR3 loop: CASSPSGRVNSNYGYTF. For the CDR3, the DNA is TGTGCCAGCAGCCCGTCGGGCAGGGTGAATTCAAACTATGGCTACACCTTC. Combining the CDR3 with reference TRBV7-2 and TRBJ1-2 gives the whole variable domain GAGVSQSPSNKVTEKGKDVELRCDPISGHTALYWYRQSLGQGLEFLIYFQGNSAPDKSGLPSDRFSAERTGGSVSTLTIQRTQQEDSAVYLCASSPSGRVNSNYGYTFGSGTRLTVV.

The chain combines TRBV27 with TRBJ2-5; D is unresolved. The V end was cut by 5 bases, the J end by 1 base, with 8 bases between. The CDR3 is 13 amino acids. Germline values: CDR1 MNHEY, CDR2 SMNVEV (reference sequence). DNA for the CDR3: TGTGCCAGCAGTCCAGCGATCCAAGAGACCCAGTACTTC. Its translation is CASSPAIQETQYF.

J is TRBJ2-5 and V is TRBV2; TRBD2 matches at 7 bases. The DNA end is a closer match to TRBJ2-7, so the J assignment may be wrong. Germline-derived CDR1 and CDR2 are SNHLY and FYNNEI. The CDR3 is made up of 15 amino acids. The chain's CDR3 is CASRQTTRPGGEQYF. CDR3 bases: TGTGCCAGCCGCCAAACGACGCGACCGGGGGGCGAGCAGTACTTC.

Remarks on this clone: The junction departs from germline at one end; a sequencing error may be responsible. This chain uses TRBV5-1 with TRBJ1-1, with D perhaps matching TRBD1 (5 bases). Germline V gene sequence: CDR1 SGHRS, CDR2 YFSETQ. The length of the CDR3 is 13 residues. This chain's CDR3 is CASRVGGNTEASF. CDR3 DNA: TGCGCCAGCCGTGTTGGGGGGAACACTGAAGCTTCCTTT.

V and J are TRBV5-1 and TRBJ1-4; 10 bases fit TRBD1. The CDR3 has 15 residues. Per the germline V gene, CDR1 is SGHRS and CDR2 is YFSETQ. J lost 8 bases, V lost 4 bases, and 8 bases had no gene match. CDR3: CASSPTGGLEEKLFF. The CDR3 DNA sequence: TGCGCCAGCAGCCCGACAGGGGGCTTAGAGGAAAAACTGTTTTTT.

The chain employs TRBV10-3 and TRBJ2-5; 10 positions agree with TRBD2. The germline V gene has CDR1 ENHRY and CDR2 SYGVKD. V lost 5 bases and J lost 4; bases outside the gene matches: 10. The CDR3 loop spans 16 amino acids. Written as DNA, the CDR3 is TGTGCCATCAGTACCTTAGCGGGGGGTATAGGAGAGACCCAGTACTTC. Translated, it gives CAISTLAGGIGETQYF.

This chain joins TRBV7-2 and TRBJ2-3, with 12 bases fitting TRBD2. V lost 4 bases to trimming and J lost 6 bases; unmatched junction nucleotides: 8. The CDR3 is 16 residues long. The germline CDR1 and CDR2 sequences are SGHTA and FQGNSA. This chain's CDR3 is CASSSGLAGRSDTQYF. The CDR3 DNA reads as TGTGCCAGCAGCTCCGGACTAGCGGGGCGATCGGATACGCAGTATTTT.

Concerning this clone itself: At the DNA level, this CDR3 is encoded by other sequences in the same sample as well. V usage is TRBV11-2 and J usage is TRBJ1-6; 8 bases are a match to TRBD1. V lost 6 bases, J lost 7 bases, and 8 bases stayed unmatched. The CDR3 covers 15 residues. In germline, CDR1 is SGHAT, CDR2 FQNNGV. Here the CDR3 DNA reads TGTGCCAGCAGAGAATCGACAGGGGTCAATTCACCCCTCCACTTT. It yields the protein CASRESTGVNSPLHF.

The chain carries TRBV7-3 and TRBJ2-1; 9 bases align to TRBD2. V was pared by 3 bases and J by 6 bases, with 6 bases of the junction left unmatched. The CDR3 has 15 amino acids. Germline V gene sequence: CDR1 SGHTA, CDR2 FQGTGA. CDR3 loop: CASSFKAGGGNEQFF. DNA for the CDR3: TGTGCCAGCAGCTTTAAGGCGGGGGGGGGCAATGAGCAGTTCTTC.

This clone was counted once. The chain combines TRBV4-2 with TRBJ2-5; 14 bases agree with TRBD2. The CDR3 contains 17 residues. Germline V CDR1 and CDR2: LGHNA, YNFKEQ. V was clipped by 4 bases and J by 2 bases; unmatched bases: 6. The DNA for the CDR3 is TGTGCCAGCAGCCGCGGGACTAGCGGGGGCGATCAAGAGACCCAGTACTTC. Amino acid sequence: CASSRGTSGGDQETQYF.

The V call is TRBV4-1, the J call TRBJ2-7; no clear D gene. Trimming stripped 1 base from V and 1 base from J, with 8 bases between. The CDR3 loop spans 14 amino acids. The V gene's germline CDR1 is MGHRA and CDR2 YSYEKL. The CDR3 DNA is TGCGCCAGCAGCCAAGTTCTCAGTTCCTACGAGCAGTACTTC. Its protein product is CASSQVLSSYEQYF.

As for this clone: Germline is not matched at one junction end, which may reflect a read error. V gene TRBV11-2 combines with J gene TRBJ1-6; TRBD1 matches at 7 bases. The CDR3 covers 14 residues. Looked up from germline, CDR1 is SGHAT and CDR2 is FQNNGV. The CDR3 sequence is CASSLLFRQGGRPF. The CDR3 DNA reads TGTGCCAGCAGCTTACTATTTAGACAGGGCGGTCGCCCCTTT.

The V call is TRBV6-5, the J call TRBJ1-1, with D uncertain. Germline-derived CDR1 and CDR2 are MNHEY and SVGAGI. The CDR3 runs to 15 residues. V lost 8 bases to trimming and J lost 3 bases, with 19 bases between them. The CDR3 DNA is TGTGCCAGCTCTACGCCTGGGGTGAGGGACACTGAAGCTTTCTTT. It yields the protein CASSTPGVRDTEAFF.

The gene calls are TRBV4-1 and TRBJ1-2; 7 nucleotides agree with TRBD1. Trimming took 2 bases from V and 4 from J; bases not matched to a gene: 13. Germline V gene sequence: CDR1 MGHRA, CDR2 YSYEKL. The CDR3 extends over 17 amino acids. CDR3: CASSQHRDRGHPYGYTF. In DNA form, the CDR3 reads TGCGCCAGCAGCCAACACCGGGACAGAGGACACCCCTATGGCTACACCTTC.

CDR3 sequence: CASTPGAAGEQYF. The CDR3 nucleotides read TGTGCCAGCACCCCAGGGGCGGCCGGCGAGCAGTACTTC. The chain recombines TRBV27 with TRBJ2-7, with D maybe TRBD1 (6 bases). V shed 7 bases and J shed 6 bases, with 16 bases lying between them. CDR1 is MNHEY, CDR2 SMNVEV, per germline (reference sequence). The CDR3 totals 13 residues.

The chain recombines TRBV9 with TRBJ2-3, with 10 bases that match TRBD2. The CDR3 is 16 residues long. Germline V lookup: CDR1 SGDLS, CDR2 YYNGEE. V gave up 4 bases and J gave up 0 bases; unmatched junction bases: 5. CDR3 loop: CASSKTSGQSTDTQYF. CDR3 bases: TGTGCCAGCAGCAAGACTAGCGGGCAAAGCACAGATACGCAGTATTTT.